The 23 T cell receptor beta chains below all came from one sample that was sequenced in a study of regulatory T cells in long-lasting Graves disease. Arm-PCR of CDR3 regions and iRepertoire HTBI primers were used to build TCR beta libraries. TCRdb re-called the multiplex PCR reads through MiXCR, storing one row per CDR3 protein. Of roughly 440,000 distinct CDR3 sequences in the sample, 16% are singletons; the top ten hold about 25%. Time point noted: newly diagnosed GD, antithyroid drugs for less than 3 months. Extracted PBMC RNA gave rise to the TCR library. This sample was shared with a second study, whose subject was T cells in Graves' hyperthyroidism and ophthalmopathy.

The material sequenced was peripheral blood mononuclear cells (PBMCs), taken at new diagnosis, from a patient treated with antithyroid drugs. All receptors derive from a woman younger than 30 with Graves disease.

This clonotype showed up many times. The J gene is TRBJ1-2, the V gene TRBV27; 7 bases map to TRBD1. The CDR3 spans 14 residues. The germline CDR1 and CDR2 sequences are MNHEY and SMNVEV (reference sequence). V gave up 4 bases and J gave up 4 bases; unmatched junction bases: 6. This CDR3 reads CASSSYDRVYGYTF. DNA of the CDR3: TGTGCCAGCAGTTCCTACGACAGGGTCTATGGCTACACCTTC.

The chain employs TRBV20-1 and TRBJ1-1, with 10 bases aligning to TRBD1. The V gene end was trimmed by 5 bases and the J gene end by 6 bases; junction bases not matched to a gene: 9. The CDR3 has 14 residues. Germline V gene data show CDR1 as DFQATT and CDR2 as SNEGSKA (reference sequence). DNA of the CDR3: TGCAGTGCTCTTGACAGGGGGCTAGCCGCTGAAGCTTTCTTT. It is translated as CSALDRGLAAEAFF.

This clonotype was seen at least ten times. This chain joins TRBV6-2 or TRBV6-3 and TRBJ1-4; D is uncertain. Trimming cost V 0 bases and J 2 bases, with 10 bases left between them. CDR1 and CDR2 (germline): MNHEY, SVGEGT. The CDR3 is 16 residues long. The CDR3 sequence: CASSYSGIGTNEKLFF. CDR3 sequence (DNA): TGTGCCAGCAGTTACTCAGGGATCGGGACTAATGAAAAACTGTTTTTT.

This clonotype was picked up a small number of times. The genes are TRBV27 and TRBJ2-2; D is possibly TRBD1 (6 bases). CDR3 length equals 17 residues. Germline V gene lookup returns CDR1 MNHEY and CDR2 SMNVEV (reference sequence). Trimming left V 4 bases short and J 5 bases short, with 20 bases between. CDR3 nucleotide sequence: TGTGCCAGCAGTTCCACTACAGGGTCTATAGGGACCGGGGAGCTGTTTTTT. It yields the protein CASSSTTGSIGTGELFF.

This clonotype came up many times. In DNA form, the CDR3 reads TGTGCCAGCAGTACAGGGTTGGAAAACTATGGCTACACCTTC. Amino acid sequence: CASSTGLENYGYTF. J is TRBJ1-2 and V is TRBV2, with D maybe TRBD1 (6 bases). V was pared by 5 bases and J by 2 bases, with 12 bases between. This CDR3 has 14 residues. Germline-derived CDR1 and CDR2 are SNHLY and FYNNEI.

This clonotype was counted ten times or more. The chain combines TRBV10-3 with TRBJ2-2; D is possibly TRBD1 (5 bases). Per the germline V gene, CDR1 is ENHRY and CDR2 is SYGVKD. Trimming pared 0 bases from V and 7 bases from J, leaving 9 bases between. The CDR3 spans 14 residues. CDR3 region: CAISESPGFGELFF. CDR3 sequence (DNA): TGTGCCATCAGTGAGTCACCAGGGTTCGGGGAGCTGTTTTTT.

This clonotype was seen at least ten times. The gene calls are TRBV2 and TRBJ1-1, with no clear D. The CDR3 is 17 amino acids. Per germline, CDR1 SNHLY and CDR2 FYNNEI. Trimming pared 2 bases from V and 0 bases from J, leaving 16 bases between. The CDR3 sequence is CASSERAVSGVNTEAFF. In DNA form, the CDR3 reads TGTGCCAGCAGTGAACGGGCGGTGAGTGGGGTGAACACTGAAGCTTTCTTT.

This clonotype turned up a few times. The gene calls are TRBV10-3 and TRBJ1-3; D is uncertain. In germline, CDR1 is ENHRY, CDR2 SYGVKD. The CDR3 sequence is 16 residues long. V was cut by 4 bases and J by 0 bases, with 13 bases left in between. CDR3 in DNA: TGTGCCATCAGTGGGCCCTCGGGGAGCTCTGGAAACACCATATATTTT. As protein: CAISGPSGSSGNTIYF.

This clonotype came up a few times. CDR3 residues: CASTRVYTGELFF. CDR3 DNA sequence: TGTGCCAGCACGAGGGTCTACACCGGGGAGCTGTTTTTT. The rearrangement joins TRBV6-1 to TRBJ2-2; tentatively, D is TRBD2 (5 bases). Germline V gene data show CDR1 as MNHNS and CDR2 as SASEGT. Trimming removed 7 bases from V and 3 bases from J, with 9 bases in between. The CDR3 has 13 amino acids.

This clonotype has ten or more counts. The V and J genes are TRBV11-2 and TRBJ2-1; 8 positions match TRBD2. The J call may be mistaken, given a closer DNA end match to TRBJ2-5. Per the germline V gene, CDR1 is SGHAT and CDR2 is FQNNGV. This CDR3 is 15 amino acids long. This CDR3 reads CASSPPAGGQETQYF. For the CDR3, the DNA is TGTGCCAGCAGCCCCCCGGCGGGGGGACAAGAGACCCAGTACTTC.

This clonotype has ten or more counts. In nucleotides, the CDR3 is TGTGCCAGCTCACCACCCGGGACTAGTTATAATGAGCAGTTCTTC. Amino acid sequence: CASSPPGTSYNEQFF. The chain is built from TRBV18 and TRBJ2-1; 8 bases line up with TRBD2. V shed 0 bases and J 7 bases; nucleotides not matched to a gene: 5. This CDR3 has 15 amino acids. Germline loops: CDR1 KGHSH, CDR2 LQKENI.

This sequence joins TRBV30 and TRBJ2-3; 9 bases match TRBD1. Trimming cost V 0 bases and J 4 bases; bases outside gene matches: 11. This CDR3 has 17 residues. Germline CDR1 and CDR2: GTSNPN and SVGIG (reference sequence). The CDR3 region has the DNA TGTGCCTGGAGTGTAGATGGGGATGGACAGGGGTCAGATACGCAGTATTTT. The encoded protein is CAWSVDGDGQGSDTQYF. The full variable domain, rest sourced from reference TRBV30 and TRBJ2-3, is SQTIHQWPATLVQPVGSPLSLECTVEGTSNPNLYWYRQAAGRGLQLLFYSVGIGQISSEVPQNLSASRPQDRQFILSSKKLLLSDSGFYLCAWSVDGDGQGSDTQYFGPGTRLTVL.

There are a few counts of this clonotype. The chain is built from TRBV20-1 and TRBJ2-2; unclear D gene. The V end lost 3 bases, the J end lost 7 bases, and 6 bases lay between the germline ends. The CDR3 runs to 11 residues. Germline V gene lookup returns CDR1 DFQATT and CDR2 SNEGSKA (reference sequence). The CDR3 nucleotides are TGCAGTGCTAGGGCTGGCGGGGAGCTGTTTTTT. Translating gives CSARAGGELFF.

This chain joins TRBV15 and TRBJ1-4, with D possibly matching TRBD1 (6 bases). Trimming pared 5 bases from V and 8 bases from J, leaving 12 bases between. Germline V CDR1 and CDR2: LNHNV, YYDKDF (reference sequence). There are 13 residues in the CDR3. Written as DNA, the CDR3 is TGTGCCACCAGCGGGGACAAGGGGGAAAAACTGTTTTTT. Protein: CATSGDKGEKLFF.

This clonotype was counted at least ten times. The genes are TRBV9 and TRBJ2-3, with TRBD2 as a possible D gene (5 bases). In germline, CDR1 is SGDLS, CDR2 YYNGEE. This CDR3 has 15 residues. The V end was cut by 0 bases, the J end by 6 bases, with 14 bases between. This chain's CDR3 is CASSVGGYSFDTQYF. Written as DNA, the CDR3 is TGTGCCAGCAGCGTAGGAGGGTACTCCTTTGATACGCAGTATTTT.

The J gene is TRBJ2-7, the V gene TRBV13; 8 nucleotides align to TRBD2. Losses at the gene ends were 4 bases for V and 2 bases for J; bases not matched to a gene: 7. From germline, CDR1 is PRHDT and CDR2 FYEKMQ (reference sequence). This CDR3 is built from 15 residues. The CDR3 bases are TGTGCCAGCAGCTACTTAGCGGGGACCGCCTACGAGCAGTACTTC. Translation: CASSYLAGTAYEQYF. Full variable domain (outside the CDR3, taken from reference TRBV13 and TRBJ2-7): AAGVIQSPRHLIKEKRETATLKCYPIPRHDTVYWYQQGPGQDPQFLISFYEKMQSDKGSIPDRFSAQQFSDYHSELNMSSLELGDSALYFCASSYLAGTAYEQYFGPGTRLTVT.

This clonotype was detected many times. The V and J genes are TRBV6-5 and TRBJ1-2; D remains unclear. The V gene lost 2 bases and the J gene lost 5 bases, with 9 bases spanning the gap. The CDR3 has 13 residues. Looked up from germline, CDR1 is MNHEY and CDR2 is SVGAGI. The CDR3 loop is CASSYGPVYGYTF. CDR3 DNA sequence: TGTGCCAGCAGTTACGGGCCAGTATATGGCTACACCTTC.

The J gene is TRBJ1-2, the V gene TRBV9; D is uncertain. This CDR3 region has 10 residues. V shed 6 bases and J shed 7 bases, with 7 bases lying between them. Germline CDR1 is SGDLS and CDR2 is YYNGEE. For the CDR3, the DNA is TGTGCCAGCAATTCTCCTGGCTACACCTTC. It translates to CASNSPGYTF.

This clonotype was seen at least ten times. This chain joins TRBV15 and TRBJ2-7; TRBD2 is a possible D gene (5 bases). Per the germline V gene, CDR1 is LNHNV and CDR2 is YYDKDF (reference sequence). The CDR3 extends over 13 amino acids. V lost 1 base and J 1 base, leaving 5 bases between the germline ends. CDR3 sequence reads: CATSRGGSYEQYF. The CDR3 bases are TGTGCCACCAGCAGAGGCGGGTCCTACGAGCAGTACTTC.

Regarding this clonotype: A clone one base away is much larger, so this may be a read error. The CDR3 spells CASSQEFVHEQFF. CDR3 nucleotides: TGTGCCAGCAGCCAAGAATTTGTCCACGAGCAGTTCTTC. The J gene is TRBJ2-1, the V gene TRBV3-1; D ambiguous. Germline CDR1 LGHDT, CDR2 YNNKEL (reference sequence). Between the trimmed V and J ends, which lost 0 bases and 10 bases, there was a span of 10 bases. CDR3 length equals 13 residues.

The table lists this clonotype with many counts. The V call is TRBV10-3, the J call TRBJ2-3; D remains ambiguous. Germline values: CDR1 ENHRY, CDR2 SYGVKD. Trimming stripped 0 bases from V and 1 base from J, with 8 bases between. There are 15 residues in the CDR3. The CDR3 reads CAISESFAGTDTQYF. The CDR3 DNA reads as TGTGCCATCAGTGAGTCCTTTGCGGGCACAGATACGCAGTATTTT.

This CDR3 reads CASNGQAQGETQYF. The CDR3 DNA reads TGTGCCAGCAATGGACAGGCCCAAGGGGAGACCCAGTACTTC. The chain links TRBV12-3 or TRBV12-4 to TRBJ2-5, with 7 nucleotides matching TRBD1. This CDR3 region has 14 residues. The V segment lost 7 bases and the J segment 5 bases; nucleotides outside the gene matches: 10.

As to this clonotype: The conserved final phenylalanine or tryptophan is absent from the CDR3, which likely points to a read error. This rearrangement joins TRBV28 to TRBJ2-7, with a tentative D call TRBD2 (5 bases). Germline V gives CDR1 MDHEN, CDR2 SYDVKM. V lost 8 bases, J lost 2 bases, and 10 bases lay in between. The CDR3 totals 12 residues. This CDR3 is CASSSGTYEQYS. The CDR3 coding sequence is TGTGCCAGCTCGAGCGGTACCTACGAGCAGTACTCC.